This entry lists 20 T cell receptor beta chains sequenced from one sample in a study of T-cell memory formation after mild COVID-19 (dated by TCRdb to the early 2020s). The library was produced with 5' RACE. TCRdb lists the instrument as Illumina NovaSeq 6000. The raw public reads went through TCRdb reprocessing: fastp at Q25, MiXCR clone calling, in-frame beta chains kept. CDR3 protein duplicates are merged, each entry listing the most common genes and DNA. The sample data list a few hundred thousand distinct CDR3 sequences, and about 20% of these were observed just once. Of the sample, 21% falls within the top ten clones. The sequenced sample was PBMCs or a T cell subset sorted from them (not recorded which). The receptors derive from a man younger than 30 who had mild COVID-19 (a few samples of this study predate the infection). The sample titles of this study are shuffled in the database, so cell type and time point are left out; the donor was told from shared clones.

This clonotype came up a few times. The CDR3 here is CASRTIQGSYEQYV. The CDR3, as DNA: TGTGCCAGCAGAACTATTCAGGGGTCCTACGAGCAGTACGTC. The rearrangement links TRBV6-2 or TRBV6-3 to TRBJ2-7, with a possible D match to TRBD1 (6 bases). With 6 bases removed from V and 1 base from J, the gap between germline ends came to 13 bases. The CDR3 consists of 14 residues. Germline CDR1 is MNHEY and CDR2 is SVGEGT.

This clonotype was observed a handful of times. This chain uses TRBV29-1 with TRBJ2-3; D is unresolved. The CDR3 runs to 11 residues. V was pared by 4 bases and J by 3 bases, with 5 bases between. Germline CDR1 is SQVTM and CDR2 is ANQGSEA. The CDR3 reads CSVAETDTQYF. CDR3 nucleotides: TGCAGCGTTGCGGAAACAGATACGCAGTATTTT.

Comments on this clonotype: One junction end does not reproduce the germline sequence, and a read error may be involved. V gene TRBV4-2 combines with J gene TRBJ2-5; D possibly corresponds to TRBD1 (7 bases). Per the germline V gene, CDR1 is LGHNA and CDR2 is YNFKEQ. The CDR3 is 14 residues long. The CDR3 protein is CASSQGQGRETKYF. CDR3 in DNA: TGTGCCAGCAGCCAAGGACAGGGACGGGAGACCAAGTACTTC.

This clonotype was recorded a few times. The J gene is TRBJ2-3, the V gene TRBV10-3, with 8 positions matching TRBD1. J gave up 6 bases and V 3 bases, and 8 bases lay outside the gene matches. CDR1 and CDR2 (germline): ENHRY, SYGVKD. The CDR3 totals 15 residues. The CDR3: CAISETEGTGDTQYF. The CDR3 nucleotides are TGTGCCATCAGTGAAACAGAGGGGACAGGCGATACGCAGTATTTT.

This chain joins TRBV12-3 or TRBV12-4 and TRBJ2-1; unclear D gene. V lost 5 bases and J 1 base, leaving 15 bases between the germline ends. The CDR3 is 16 amino acids. The CDR3 loop is CASSPRNVPSYNEQFF. The CDR3 nucleotides are TGTGCCAGCAGTCCCCGAAACGTCCCTTCCTACAATGAGCAGTTCTTC.

A few counts support this clonotype. V usage is TRBV12-3 or TRBV12-4 and J usage is TRBJ1-5; no clear D gene. The CDR3 has 13 amino acids. V was clipped by 0 bases and J by 4 bases, with 4 bases between them. The CDR3 loop reads CASSLAANQPQHF. CDR3 coding DNA: TGTGCCAGCAGTTTAGCCGCGAATCAGCCCCAGCATTTT.

This sequence joins TRBV7-9 and TRBJ2-3; TRBD1 matches 8 bases. Germline V gives CDR1 SEHNR, CDR2 FQNEAQ (reference sequence). J was trimmed by 2 bases and V by 5 bases; bases with no gene match: 9. The CDR3 has 16 amino acids. CDR3 region: CASSQMTGAYTDTQYF. CDR3 bases: TGTGCCAGCAGCCAGATGACAGGGGCCTACACAGATACGCAGTATTTT.

The chain is built from TRBV4-2 and TRBJ1-6, with D unclear. Germline V CDR1 and CDR2: LGHNA, YNFKEQ. Trimming removed 3 bases at V and 10 bases at J, with 13 bases between. The CDR3 spans 14 residues. CDR3 DNA sequence: TGTGCCAGCAGCCATCCCGTGGAACGGTCACCCCTCCACTTT. Translated: CASSHPVERSPLHF.

This clonotype has more than one count but fewer than ten. CDR3 in DNA: TGCGCCAGCAGCCAAGATCGGAAGGGGAGTGGCTACACCTTC. It is translated as CASSQDRKGSGYTF. The chain employs TRBV4-3 and TRBJ1-2, with a weak D call TRBD1 (5 bases). Germline V gene data show CDR1 as LGHNA and CDR2 as YSLEER. Trimming shortened V by 0 bases and J by 7 bases, and 12 bases separated the two germline ends. The CDR3 consists of 14 residues.

This clonotype appeared many times. The V call is TRBV15, the J call TRBJ1-1; a weak D match, TRBD1 (6 bases). V gave up 8 bases and J gave up 1 base, with 14 bases separating them. Germline CDR1 reads LNHNV; CDR2 reads YYDKDF (reference sequence). This CDR3 comprises 14 residues. CDR3 in amino acids: CATEEDRGNTEAFF. CDR3 nucleotides: TGTGCCACCGAAGAGGACAGAGGGAACACTGAAGCTTTCTTT.

This clonotype was seen only a few times. The chain links TRBV11-1 to TRBJ2-1; TRBD2 might be the D (5 bases). The CDR3 runs to 15 residues. Germline values: CDR1 SGHAT, CDR2 FQDESV (reference sequence). With 6 bases removed from V and 7 bases from J, the gap between germline ends came to 19 bases. CDR3 amino acids: CASSPPPGWANEQFF. CDR3 bases: TGTGCCAGCAGTCCTCCCCCGGGATGGGCAAATGAGCAGTTCTTC.

This chain links TRBV7-6 with TRBJ2-2; 7 nucleotides align to TRBD1. Germline V lookup: CDR1 SGHVS, CDR2 FNYEAQ. CDR3 length: 15 amino acids. J was trimmed by 7 bases and V by 5 bases; bases with no gene match: 10. The DNA for the CDR3 is TGTGCCAGCAGCCCGAGGGACAGTGAAGGCGGGGAGCTGTTTTTT. Protein: CASSPRDSEGGELFF.

This clonotype has more than one count but fewer than ten. The chain uses TRBV7-2 and TRBJ1-4, with TRBD1 matching over 7 bases. The CDR3 is 12 amino acids. Trimming at V came to 5 bases and at J to 10 bases, leaving 4 bases not matched to a gene. Germline V gene data show CDR1 as SGHTA and CDR2 as FQGNSA. The CDR3 loop is CASSREGAKLFF. The CDR3 DNA sequence: TGTGCCAGCAGCCGGGAGGGGGCAAAACTGTTTTTT.

This clonotype has at least ten counts. The chain links TRBV7-2 to TRBJ1-5; D remains unclear. Trimming removed 2 bases at V and 2 bases at J, with 7 bases between. This CDR3 comprises 14 residues. Germline V CDR1 and CDR2: SGHTA, FQGNSA. CDR3 in amino acids: CASSLSGGNQPQHF. The CDR3 DNA sequence: TGTGCCAGCAGCTTATCTGGGGGCAATCAGCCCCAGCATTTT. The full variable domain, completed using reference TRBV7-2 and TRBJ1-5, is GAGVSQSPSNKVTEKGKDVELRCDPISGHTALYWYRQSLGQGLEFLIYFQGNSAPDKSGLPSDRFSAERTGGSVSTLTIQRTQQEDSAVYLCASSLSGGNQPQHFGDGTRLSIL.

This clonotype was counted between two and nine times. This chain uses TRBV5-1 with TRBJ2-2; D is ambiguous. The CDR3 covers 15 residues. The V gene lost 2 bases and the J gene lost 1 base, with 9 bases spanning the gap. CDR1 and CDR2 (germline): SGHRS, YFSETQ. CDR3 in DNA: TGCGCCAGCAGCTTCAGTACCGAGAACACCGGGGAGCTGTTTTTT. It is translated as CASSFSTENTGELFF.

This clonotype was detected only a few times. The genes are TRBV5-4 and TRBJ2-3, with D perhaps given as TRBD1 or TRBD2 (5 bases each). The V end was cut by 4 bases, the J end by 6 bases, with 21 bases between. Per germline, CDR1 SGHNT and CDR2 YYREEE (reference sequence). This CDR3 has 16 residues. This CDR3 is CASSGHGAAKADTQYF. The CDR3 DNA reads TGTGCCAGCAGCGGCCACGGGGCCGCGAAGGCCGATACGCAGTATTTT.

V and J are TRBV6-6 and TRBJ2-7; D is tentatively TRBD1 or TRBD2 (5 bases each). The V end was cut by 6 bases, the J end by 1 base, with 16 bases between. The CDR3 loop spans 15 amino acids. The germline V gene has CDR1 MNHNY and CDR2 SVGAGI (reference sequence). CDR3 sequence: CASSRSRGVSYEQYF. The CDR3 nucleotides read TGTGCCAGCAGCCGCTCGCGAGGGGTATCCTACGAGCAGTACTTC.

This clonotype has only a few counts. The chain carries TRBV10-1 and TRBJ2-7; possibly TRBD1 for D (5 bases). The CDR3 is made up of 9 amino acids. The V end lost 9 bases, the J end lost 6 bases, and 6 bases lay between the germline ends. Germline CDR1 is WNHNN and CDR2 is SYGVQD (reference sequence). CDR3 DNA sequence: TGCGCCAGAGGGGTCGAGCAGTACGTC. The encoded protein is CARGVEQYV.

V and J are TRBV5-1 and TRBJ1-4, with unresolved D. Germline V CDR1 and CDR2: SGHRS, YFSETQ. V lost 0 bases and J lost 0, with 9 bases in between. The CDR3 contains 16 residues. This CDR3 reads CASSLEGPTTNEKLFF. The CDR3 nucleotides read TGCGCCAGCAGCTTGGAGGGTCCAACAACTAATGAAAAACTGTTTTTT. Full variable domain (remainder filled in from reference TRBV5-1 and TRBJ1-4): KAGVTQTPRYLIKTRGQQVTLSCSPISGHRSVSWYQQTPGQGLQFLFEYFSETQRNKGNFPGRFSGRQFSNSRSEMNVSTLELGDSALYLCASSLEGPTTNEKLFFGSGTQLSVL.

This clonotype was seen once. The chain couples TRBV5-4 to TRBJ2-3, with D hard to call. The ends were cut back, 1 base at V and 5 bases at J, with 8 bases in the middle. The CDR3 covers 13 residues. CDR1 SGHNT and CDR2 YYREEE come from the germline V gene (reference sequence). The DNA of the CDR3 is TGTGCCAGCAGCTTGCAGCTGGGAGATACGCAGTATTTT. It yields the protein CASSLQLGDTQYF. Looking up the rest from reference TRBV5-4 and TRBJ2-3 gives the full variable domain: ETGVTQSPTHLIKTRGQQVTLRCSSQSGHNTVSWYQQALGQGPQFIFQYYREEENGRGNFPPRFSGLQFPNYSSELNVNALELDDSALYLCASSLQLGDTQYFGPGTRLTVL.